This TCR beta chain came from a study of T cell repertoires in cytomegalovirus infection. From germline, CDR1 is MNHEY and CDR2 SMNVEV (reference sequence). The V and J ends lost 5 bases and 5 bases respectively, with 24 bases between them. CDR3 size: 17 residues. This clonotype was seen repeatedly, ten times or more. Its matching antigen is unknown. TCRdb recomputed calls from the reads with MiXCR, one row per CDR3 protein. The sample has tens of thousands of distinct CDR3 sequences; roughly a quarter are singletons. The source was CD8+ T cells from cultured PBMCs, collected from culture after CMV antigen stimulation. The chain couples TRBV27 to TRBJ2-5; maybe TRBD1 (7 bases). The TCR was taken from a human donor in good health (CMV status not recorded). Some clones in this sample may be carry-over from other donors' samples. The CDR3 DNA is TGTGCCAGCAGTCCTCGCAGGGGGGTTCGAAGGGAGGAGACCCAGTACTTC. As protein: CASSPRRGVRREETQYF.